One sample yielded the 3 T cell receptor beta chains listed below, sequenced in a study of a mutant IDH1 vaccine in newly diagnosed glioma. Their specific antigens are unknown. TCRdb's table, derived via immunoSEQ multiplex PCR, lists solely in-frame clones and lacks some. The data show about 50,000 clones, roughly 83% seen once. Time point denoted: week 47, end of study. Every single dose of the vaccine, 300 ug of mutant IDH1 20-mer peptide, came with topical imiquimod. This sample comprised PBMCs, obtained from a glioma patient whose treatment included an IDH1 peptide vaccine. These receptors all come from a woman in her 30s with glioma. Some clones in this sample may be carry-over from other donors' samples.

In nucleotides, the CDR3 is TGTGCCAGCAGCTTGGGCGGGAGTGACGCCGGGGAGCTGTTTTTT. Translated, it gives CASSLGGSDAGELFF. The chain has TRBV5-4 and TRBJ2-2; TRBD2 aligns across 7 bases. CDR1 is SGHNT, CDR2 YYREEE, per germline (reference sequence). The V and J ends lost 0 bases and 6 bases, in that order; junction bases with no gene match: 5. This CDR3 contains 15 residues.

J is TRBJ2-1 and V is TRBV18; D gene uncertain. Per germline, CDR1 KGHSH and CDR2 LQKENI. Trimming cost V 2 bases and J 7 bases, with 9 bases left between them. This CDR3 has 13 amino acids. The CDR3 region has the DNA TGTGCCAGCTCACCAGATTTGGGTAATGAGCAGTTCTTC. Its translation: CASSPDLGNEQFF.

This chain uses TRBV27 with TRBJ1-2, with D possibly being TRBD1 (5 bases). This CDR3 spans 14 amino acids. The germline CDR1 and CDR2 sequences are MNHEY and SMNVEV (reference sequence). The germline V and J ends were trimmed by 7 bases and 3 bases, with 15 bases remaining between them. This CDR3 is CASKRGFNDYGYTF. CDR3 nucleotides: TGTGCCAGCAAGAGGGGCTTTAACGACTATGGCTACACCTTC.